This TCR beta chain is drawn from a study of identical twins. Germline trimming cut 4 bases from V and 0 bases from J; bases unmatched to any gene: 6. Germline-derived CDR1 and CDR2 are SGHRS and YFSETQ. The CDR3 is 18 residues long. A universal primer site came from template switching; cDNA carried unique molecular identifiers. MiXCR, run by TCRdb on the 5' RACE reads, gives a single entry per CDR3 protein. The sample has 450,000 or so distinct CDR3 sequences, more than 13% seen once; the top ten hold about 0.52%. Findings of the study overall: While abundant cord blood beta clonotypes carried fewer insertions, memory repertoires showed no such pattern.

This clonotype was counted only a few times. Its antigen is unknown. These data were also filed under a second study, of yellow fever vaccine responses in identical twins. That paper states: Each twin's T cell response to the vaccine was reported to look partly convergent and partly personalized.

The sequencing input was CD4+ T cells sorted from blood. The TCR was taken from a young woman in good health. This chain links TRBV5-1 with TRBJ2-3; 15 bases match TRBD2. The chain's CDR3 is CASSPGTSGGTSTDTQYF. CDR3 nucleotide sequence: TGCGCCAGCAGCCCGGGGACTAGCGGGGGGACGAGCACAGATACGCAGTATTTT. The full variable domain, rest sourced from reference TRBV5-1 and TRBJ2-3, is KAGVTQTPRYLIKTRGQQVTLSCSPISGHRSVSWYQQTPGQGLQFLFEYFSETQRNKGNFPGRFSGRQFSNSRSEMNVSTLELGDSALYLCASSPGTSGGTSTDTQYFGPGTRLTVL.